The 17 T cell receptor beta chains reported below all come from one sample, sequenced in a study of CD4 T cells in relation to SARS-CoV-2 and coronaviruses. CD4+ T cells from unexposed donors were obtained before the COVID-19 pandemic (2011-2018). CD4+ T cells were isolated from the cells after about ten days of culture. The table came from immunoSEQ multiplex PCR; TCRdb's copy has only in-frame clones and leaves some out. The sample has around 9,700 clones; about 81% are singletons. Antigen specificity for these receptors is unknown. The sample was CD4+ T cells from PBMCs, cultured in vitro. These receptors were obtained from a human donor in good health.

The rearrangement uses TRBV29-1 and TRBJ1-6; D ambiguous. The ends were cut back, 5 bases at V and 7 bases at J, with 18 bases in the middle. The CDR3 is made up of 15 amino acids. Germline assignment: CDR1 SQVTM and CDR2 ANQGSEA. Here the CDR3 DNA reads TGCAGCGTTTCCCGCACTTCCGCCACCAATTCACCCCTCCACTTT. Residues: CSVSRTSATNSPLHF.

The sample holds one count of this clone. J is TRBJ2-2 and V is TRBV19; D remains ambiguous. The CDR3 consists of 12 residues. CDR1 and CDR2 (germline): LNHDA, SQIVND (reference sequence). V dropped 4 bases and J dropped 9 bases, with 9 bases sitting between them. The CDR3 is CASSTSDRELFF. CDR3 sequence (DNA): TGTGCCAGTAGTACGAGCGACCGGGAGCTGTTTTTT. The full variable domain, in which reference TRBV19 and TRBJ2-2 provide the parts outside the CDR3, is DGGITQSPKYLFRKEGQNVTLSCEQNLNHDAMYWYRQDPGQGLRLIYYSQIVNDFQKGDIAEGYSVSREKKESFPLTVTSAQKNPTAFYLCASSTSDRELFFGEGSRLTVL.

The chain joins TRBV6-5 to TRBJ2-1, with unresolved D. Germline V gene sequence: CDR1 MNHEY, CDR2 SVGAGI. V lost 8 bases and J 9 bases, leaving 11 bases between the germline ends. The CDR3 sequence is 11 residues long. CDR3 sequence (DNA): TGTGCCAGCGGGTCCGGTTTTGAGCAGTTCTTC. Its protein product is CASGSGFEQFF.

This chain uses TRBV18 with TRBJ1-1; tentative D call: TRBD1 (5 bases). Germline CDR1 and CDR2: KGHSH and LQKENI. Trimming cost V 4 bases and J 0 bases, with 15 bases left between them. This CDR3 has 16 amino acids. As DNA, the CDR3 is TGTGCCAGCTCACTTCAGGGCGGATCACTGAACACTGAAGCTTTCTTT. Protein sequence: CASSLQGGSLNTEAFF.

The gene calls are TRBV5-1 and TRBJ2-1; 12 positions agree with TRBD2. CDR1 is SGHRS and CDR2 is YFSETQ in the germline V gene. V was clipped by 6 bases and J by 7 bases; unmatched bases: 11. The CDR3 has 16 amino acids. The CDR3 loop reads CASTSLASGGANEQFF. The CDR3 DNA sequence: TGCGCCAGCACCAGCTTGGCTAGCGGGGGGGCGAATGAGCAGTTCTTC. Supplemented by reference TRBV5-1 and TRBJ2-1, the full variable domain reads KAGVTQTPRYLIKTRGQQVTLSCSPISGHRSVSWYQQTPGQGLQFLFEYFSETQRNKGNFPGRFSGRQFSNSRSEMNVSTLELGDSALYLCASTSLASGGANEQFFGPGTRLTVL.

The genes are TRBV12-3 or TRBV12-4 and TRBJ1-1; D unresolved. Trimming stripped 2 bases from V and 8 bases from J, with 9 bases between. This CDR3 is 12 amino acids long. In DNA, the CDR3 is TGTGCCAGCAGTTTACTTGGGTGGGAAGCTTTCTTT. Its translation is CASSLLGWEAFF.

Here the CDR3 DNA reads TGTGCCAGCAGCCAAGGAGGGGACCTCAACACAGATACGCAGTATTTT. The encoded protein is CASSQGGDLNTDTQYF. The rearrangement links TRBV4-2 to TRBJ2-3; D assignment may be TRBD1 or TRBD2 (5 bases each). This CDR3 spans 16 amino acids. From germline, CDR1 is LGHNA and CDR2 YNFKEQ. Trimming shortened V by 1 base and J by 2 bases, and 13 bases separated the two germline ends.

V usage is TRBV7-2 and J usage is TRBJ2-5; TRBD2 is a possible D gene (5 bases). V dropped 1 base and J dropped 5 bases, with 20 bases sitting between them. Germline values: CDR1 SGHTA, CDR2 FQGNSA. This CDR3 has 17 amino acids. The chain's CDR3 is CASSLDPLGGGRETQYF. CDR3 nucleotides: TGTGCCAGCAGCTTAGACCCCCTCGGAGGAGGTCGGGAGACCCAGTACTTC.

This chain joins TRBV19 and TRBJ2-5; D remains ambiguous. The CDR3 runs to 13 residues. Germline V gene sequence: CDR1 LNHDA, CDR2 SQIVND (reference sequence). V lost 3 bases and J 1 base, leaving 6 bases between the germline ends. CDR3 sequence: CASSMKFQETQYF. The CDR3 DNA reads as TGTGCCAGTAGTATGAAGTTCCAAGAGACCCAGTACTTC. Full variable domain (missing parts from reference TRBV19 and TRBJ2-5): DGGITQSPKYLFRKEGQNVTLSCEQNLNHDAMYWYRQDPGQGLRLIYYSQIVNDFQKGDIAEGYSVSREKKESFPLTVTSAQKNPTAFYLCASSMKFQETQYFGPGTRLLVL.

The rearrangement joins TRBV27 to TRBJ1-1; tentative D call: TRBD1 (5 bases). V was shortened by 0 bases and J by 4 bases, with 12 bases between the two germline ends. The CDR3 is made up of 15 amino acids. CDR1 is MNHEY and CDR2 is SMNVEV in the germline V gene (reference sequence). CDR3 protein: CASSLSGSGFTEAFF. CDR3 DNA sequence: TGTGCCAGCAGTTTATCGGGTTCAGGGTTCACTGAAGCTTTCTTT.

The CDR3 sequence: CASSVGGHSYEQYF. CDR3 coding DNA: TGTGCCAGCAGCGTAGGGGGACACAGCTACGAGCAGTACTTC. This chain joins TRBV9 and TRBJ2-7, with D possibly being TRBD1 (6 bases). V lost 0 bases and J lost 3, with 10 bases in between. The germline gives CDR1 SGDLS, CDR2 YYNGEE. The CDR3 has 14 amino acids.

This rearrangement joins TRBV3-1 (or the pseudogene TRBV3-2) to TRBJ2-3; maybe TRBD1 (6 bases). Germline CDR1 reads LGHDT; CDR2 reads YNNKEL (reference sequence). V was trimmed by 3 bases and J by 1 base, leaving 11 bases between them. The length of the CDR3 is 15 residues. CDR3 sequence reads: CASSHPTGRTDTQYF. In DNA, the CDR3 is TGTGCCAGCAGCCATCCGACAGGACGCACAGATACGCAGTATTTT.

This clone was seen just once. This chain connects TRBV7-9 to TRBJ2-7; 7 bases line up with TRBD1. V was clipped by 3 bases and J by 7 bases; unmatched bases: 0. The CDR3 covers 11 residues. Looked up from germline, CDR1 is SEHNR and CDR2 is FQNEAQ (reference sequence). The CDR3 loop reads CASSLTGEQYF. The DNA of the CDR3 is TGTGCCAGCAGCTTGACAGGGGAGCAGTACTTC.

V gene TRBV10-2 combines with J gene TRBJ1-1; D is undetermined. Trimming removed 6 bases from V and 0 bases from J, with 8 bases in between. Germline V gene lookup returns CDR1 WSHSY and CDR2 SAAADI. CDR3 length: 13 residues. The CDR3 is CASSRLMNTEAFF. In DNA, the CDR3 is TGCGCCAGCAGCAGACTAATGAACACTGAAGCTTTCTTT.

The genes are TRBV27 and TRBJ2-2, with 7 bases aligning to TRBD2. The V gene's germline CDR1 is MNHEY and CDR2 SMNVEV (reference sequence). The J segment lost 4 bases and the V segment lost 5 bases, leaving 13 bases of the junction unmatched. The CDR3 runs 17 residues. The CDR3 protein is CASSQKLATGGTGELFF. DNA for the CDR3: TGTGCCAGCAGTCAAAAGCTAGCAACGGGGGGCACCGGGGAGCTGTTTTTT.

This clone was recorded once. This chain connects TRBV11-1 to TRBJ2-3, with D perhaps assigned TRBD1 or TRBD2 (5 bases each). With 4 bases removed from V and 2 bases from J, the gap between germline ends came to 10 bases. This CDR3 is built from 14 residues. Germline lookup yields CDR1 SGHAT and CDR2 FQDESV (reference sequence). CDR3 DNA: TGTGCCAGCAGCTGGGACCCTATCACAGATACGCAGTATTTT. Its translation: CASSWDPITDTQYF.

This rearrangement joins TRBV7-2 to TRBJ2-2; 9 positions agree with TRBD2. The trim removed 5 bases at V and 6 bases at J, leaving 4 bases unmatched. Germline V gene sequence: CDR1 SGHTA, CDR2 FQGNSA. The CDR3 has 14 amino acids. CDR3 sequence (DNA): TGTGCCAGCAGCCGGGGACTAGCAGCCGGGGAGCTGTTTTTT. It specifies CASSRGLAAGELFF.